Listed below are T cell receptor beta chains from one sample, sequenced in a study of T cell responses to AZD1222 COVID-19 vaccine. Assay: immunoSEQ multiplex PCR; the TCRdb copy retains only in-frame clones and omits some. This table has 120,000 or so clones, roughly 90% appearing once. This sample comprised peripheral blood, obtained on day 0 of AZD1222 vaccination. These receptors were collected from an adult in good health. The CDR3 runs from the conserved cysteine through the conserved F or W. A D gene is named only where the DNA matches it firmly. The size field is filled for only some rows; it gives once, few, many or a size class.

j_call clone_size d_call v_call cdr3_nt cdr3_aa
TRBJ2-2 once . TRBV9 TGTGCCAGCAGCGTAGCTGGGGGGCCGGAGACCGGGGAGCTGTTTTTT CASSVAGGPETGELFF
TRBJ2-6 . . TRBV19 TGTGCCAGTAGTATTCAGGCAGAATTCTCTGGGGCCAACGTCCTGACTTTC CASSIQAEFSGANVLTF
TRBJ2-5 . TRBD1 TRBV28 TGTGCCAGCAGTTCATTACAGGGGGCGTTGGAGACCCAGTACTTC CASSSLQGALETQYF
TRBJ2-7 . TRBD2 TRBV4-1 TGCGCCAGCAGCCAAGACGCGGGAGGGCCATACGAGCAGTACTTC CASSQDAGGPYEQYF
TRBJ2-3 . . TRBV28 TGTGCCAGCAGCCCCCGCGGCCGTAACACAGATACGCAGTATTTT CASSPRGRNTDTQYF
TRBJ1-1 once . TRBV7-3 TGTGCCAGCAGCTTAGCGGGGGAAACTGAAGCTTTCTTT CASSLAGETEAFF
TRBJ2-7 . TRBD2 TRBV24-1 TGTGCCACCAGTGATGTGACTAGCGGGAACGAGCAGTACTTC CATSDVTSGNEQYF
TRBJ2-7 . . TRBV10-3 TGTGCCATCAGTGAGGCCAGGGGCCACGAGCAGTACTTC CAISEARGHEQYF
TRBJ2-1 . TRBD1 TRBV6-2/TRBV6-3 TGTGCCAGCAGTTACTCGTGGCAGGGGGCCTACAATGAGCAGTTCTTC CASSYSWQGAYNEQFF
TRBJ2-3 once . TRBV3-1/TRBV3-2 TGTGCCAGCAGCCAAGGGTCAGATACGCAGTATTTT CASSQGSDTQYF
TRBJ2-3 few . TRBV19 TGTGCCAGTGAAGAGACGAGCACAGATACGCAGTATTTT CASEETSTDTQYF
TRBJ1-3 once . TRBV19 TGTGCCAGTTTGGGTATCTCCGGAAACACCATATATTTT CASLGISGNTIYF
TRBJ2-1 . . TRBV19 TGTGCCAGTAATTCTGGCCTTGGCCGCCGTGAGCAGTTCTTC CASNSGLGRREQFF
TRBJ2-3 . . TRBV11-2 TGTGCCAGCAGACCGACCCCCAGGTCCTCCACAGATACGCAGTATTTT CASRPTPRSSTDTQYF
TRBJ2-5 . TRBD1 TRBV24-1 TGTGCCACAAAAGGAGAGGGGGCAAAAGAGACCCAGTACTTC CATKGEGAKETQYF
TRBJ2-7 . . TRBV7-8 TGTGCCAGCAGCTATTCAGGGGGGTTCAACGAGCAGTACTTC CASSYSGGFNEQYF
TRBJ2-7 . . TRBV29-1 TGCAGCGCCTTATCGGGAGGGGACAGGTCCTACGAGCAGTACTTC CSALSGGDRSYEQYF
TRBJ2-2 . . TRBV5-6 TGTGCCAGCAGCTTATTAACCGGGGAGCTGTTTTTT CASSLLTGELFF
TRBJ2-7 . . TRBV5-4 TGTGCCAGCAGCAAAGGAAGTCCAACCATCTACGAGCAGTACTTC CASSKGSPTIYEQYF
TRBJ2-5 . TRBD2 TRBV5-8 TGTGCCAGCAGCTTTGCTAGCGGCCAAGAGACCCAGTACTTC CASSFASGQETQYF
TRBJ2-1 . TRBD2 TRBV6-5 TGTGCCAGCAGCGTGCTAGCGGGAGAGGGGAATGAGCAGTTCTTC CASSVLAGEGNEQFF
TRBJ1-4 . . TRBV30 TGTGCCTGGAGTGAGTTCGGGCAGGGGCAGGAAAAACTGTTTTTT CAWSEFGQGQEKLFF
TRBJ1-2 . . TRBV30 TGTGCCTGGAGTGTAAGCAGGGAAGTGGATGGCTACACCTTC CAWSVSREVDGYTF
TRBJ2-1 . . TRBV13 TGTGCCAGCAGCACAGAGAGGACCTACAATGAGCAGTTCTTC CASSTERTYNEQFF
TRBJ2-7 . TRBD1 TRBV7-3 TGTGCCAGCAGCTTGTACTCAGGGGGCTCCTACGAGCAGTACTTC CASSLYSGGSYEQYF
TRBJ2-7 once TRBD1 TRBV7-9 TGTGCCAGCAGCCCAGTGACGGGACAGGGGTTTGACGAGCAGTACTTC CASSPVTGQGFDEQYF
TRBJ2-5 . TRBD2 TRBV11-3 TGTGCCAGCAGTCCTACTAGCGGCCAAGAGACCCAGTACTTC CASSPTSGQETQYF
TRBJ2-7 once TRBD2 TRBV11-2 TGTGCCAGCAGCGCCCCTAGCGGACCCTTCTCCTACGAGCAGTACTTC CASSAPSGPFSYEQYF
TRBJ1-2 . . TRBV30 TGTGCCTGGAGTGTACGGACCTATGGCTACACCTTC CAWSVRTYGYTF
TRBJ2-1 . . TRBV6-5 TGTGCCAGCAGTTACTCGCCGGGAGTGCCTGAGCAGTTCTTC CASSYSPGVPEQFF
TRBJ1-1 once TRBD1 TRBV27 TGTGCCAGCAGTTGGACAGGGGCTTCTGAAGCTTTCTTT CASSWTGASEAFF
TRBJ2-7 once . TRBV21-1 TGTGCCAGCAGCTCGGCGTACTCCTACGAGCAGTACTTC CASSSAYSYEQYF
TRBJ2-1 once . TRBV6-4 TGTGCCAGCAGTTGGAGGGGACGGGACAATGAGCAGTTCTTC CASSWRGRDNEQFF
TRBJ2-2 . . TRBV7-2 TGTGCCAGCAGCTTGAACCGCTGGTCCGGGGAGCTGTTTTTT CASSLNRWSGELFF
TRBJ1-1 few TRBD1 TRBV24-1 TGTGCCACCAGTGACCAATCCAGGGACAGCACTGAAGCTTTCTTT CATSDQSRDSTEAFF
TRBJ1-3 . TRBD1 TRBV7-3 TGTGCCAGCAGCCTCCAGGGGGGGTCCTCTGGAAACACCATATATTTT CASSLQGGSSGNTIYF
TRBJ2-7 . TRBD1 TRBV2 TGTGCCAGCACCGTAGGACAGGGTCCCCACGAGCAGTACTTC CASTVGQGPHEQYF
TRBJ2-1 . TRBD1 TRBV28 TGTGCCAGCGGCCTTCGGGGACAGGGTAACAATGAGCAGTTCTTC CASGLRGQGNNEQFF
TRBJ1-5 . . TRBV12-3/TRBV12-4 TGTGCCAGCAGCGATCGCGGGCCCCAGCATTTT CASSDRGPQHF
TRBJ1-2 . TRBD1 TRBV27 TGTGCCACCAAGACAGGGAGTGGTGATGGCTACACCTTC CATKTGSGDGYTF
TRBJ2-3 . TRBD2 TRBV4-1 TGCGCCAGCAGCCAAGGGACTAGCGGGAGCTCAGATACGCAGTATTTT CASSQGTSGSSDTQYF
TRBJ2-7 . . TRBV6-6 TGTGCCAGCAGTTACATAGCGGTTAGCTCCTACGAGCAGTACTTC CASSYIAVSSYEQYF
TRBJ2-7 . TRBD2 TRBV25-1 TGTGCCAGCAGTGTCCCGGGACTAGCGGGAGGGTACGAGCAGTACTTC CASSVPGLAGGYEQYF
TRBJ2-1 . . TRBV6-5 TGTGCCAGCCGAGGCCCTGCACCTCGCAATGAGCAGTTCTTC CASRGPAPRNEQFF
TRBJ2-3 . . TRBV27 TGTGCCAGCAGTTGGCATTGGAGCACAGATACGCAGTATTTT CASSWHWSTDTQYF